This is a list of T cell receptor beta chains from one sample in a study of blood T cell repertoires in COVID-19. Sequenced by immunoSEQ multiplex PCR; TCRdb stores in-frame clones only, minus some. The sample includes around 300,000 clones, around 80% seen only once; the top ten take 2.5% to 3%. Sequencing input: peripheral blood. These receptors all stem from a man aged 25-45 years with active or convalescent COVID-19. CDR3s include the opening cysteine and the closing phenylalanine or tryptophan. Each record gives: J gene, clone size, V gene, D gene, CDR3 DNA, CDR3 protein. The D gene is left open where the match is weak. Not all rows give a size; the values are once, few, many and, for expanded clones, a class.

TRBJ1-2 | . | TRBV3-1/TRBV3-2 | . | TGTGCCAGCAGCCAAGATTCTCCAGGGCGTAACTATGGCTACACCTTC | CASSQDSPGRNYGYTF
TRBJ2-7 | many | TRBV2 | . | TGTGCCAGCAGTGAACGGGGTTACCTCTACGAGCAGTACTTC | CASSERGYLYEQYF
TRBJ2-7 | . | TRBV6-5 | TRBD2 | TGTGCCAGCAGTTACCGTACTAGCGGGGTCTACGAGCAGTACTTC | CASSYRTSGVYEQYF
TRBJ2-7 | . | TRBV4-1 | TRBD2 | TGCGCCAGCAGCCAAGAGTGGGCTAGCGGGAGCTACGAGCAGTACTTC | CASSQEWASGSYEQYF
TRBJ1-1 | . | TRBV5-4 | . | TGTGCCAGCAGCCATCTACAGGGTGCTGAAGCTTTCTTT | CASSHLQGAEAFF
TRBJ2-7 | . | TRBV11-2 | TRBD1 | TGTGCCAGCAGCTTAGTGGGGACAGGCCTGTTTTTCTACGAGCAGTACTTC | CASSLVGTGLFFYEQYF
TRBJ1-4 | . | TRBV2 | . | TGTGCCAGCAGTGAAGCGCCTCCGGGGGGCGGACGAGAAAAACTGTTTTTT | CASSEAPPGGGREKLFF
TRBJ2-5 | . | TRBV11-1 | TRBD2 | TGTGCCAGCAGTTCTAGCGGGTTGGAAGAGACCCAGTACTTC | CASSSSGLEETQYF
TRBJ2-7 | . | TRBV18 | TRBD1 | TGTGCCAGCTCACCGACTACAGGGGGCTACGAGCAGTACTTC | CASSPTTGGYEQYF
TRBJ1-1 | . | TRBV6-5 | . | TGTGCCAGCAGTCCCCGGGGTGGGACTGAAGCTTTCTTT | CASSPRGGTEAFF
TRBJ2-6 | . | TRBV9 | TRBD1 | TGTGCCAGCAGCTTTACGACAGGGGGCGCTGGGGCCAACGTCCTGACTTTC | CASSFTTGGAGANVLTF
TRBJ2-5 | once | TRBV4-1 | . | TGCGCCAGCAGCCAAATCGGGACTGGAGGAGAGACCCAGTACTTC | CASSQIGTGGETQYF
TRBJ1-1 | . | TRBV9 | . | TGTGCCAGCAGCGCCCCAGGATTGTTGAACACTGAAGCTTTCTTT | CASSAPGLLNTEAFF
TRBJ1-5 | . | TRBV6-1 | . | TGTGCCAGCAGTGAGCGGGGGGATAATCAGCCCCAGCATTTT | CASSERGDNQPQHF
TRBJ2-1 | . | TRBV5-4 | TRBD2 | TGTGCCAGCAGCTTGGTCGCGACTAGCGGCTACAATGAGCAGTTCTTC | CASSLVATSGYNEQFF
TRBJ2-5 | . | TRBV5-6 | TRBD1 | TGTGCCAGCAGCGGGACAGGGTGGGGGCAAGAGACCCAGTACTTC | CASSGTGWGQETQYF
TRBJ2-1 | . | TRBV29-1 | TRBD2 | TGCAGCGTTGTTAGGACTAGCGGGGGGAATGAGCAGTTCTTC | CSVVRTSGGNEQFF
TRBJ1-2 | . | TRBV6-1 | TRBD1 | TGTGCCAGCAGGATTGGGACAGATGGCTACACCTTC | CASRIGTDGYTF
TRBJ2-2 | . | TRBV11-3 | TRBD1 | TGTGCCAGCAGCTCCCCCGGGACAGGGGACACCGGGGAGCTGTTTTTT | CASSSPGTGDTGELFF
TRBJ2-5 | . | TRBV7-2 | TRBD2 | TGTGCCAGCAGCGTAGAGCGGGAGATTGAGACCCAGTACTTC | CASSVEREIETQYF
TRBJ2-7 | . | TRBV3-1/TRBV3-2 | TRBD2 | TGTGCCAGCAGCCAAGATTTCACTAGCGCTACCTACGAGCAGTACTTC | CASSQDFTSATYEQYF
TRBJ1-5 | . | TRBV5-6 | TRBD1 | TGTGCCAGCAGCGTCTCCGGGACAGGTTACAATCAGCCCCAGCATTTT | CASSVSGTGYNQPQHF
TRBJ1-3 | few | TRBV5-1 | . | TGCGCCAGCAGCTTACAAGGGGGTTTCTCTGGAAACACCATATATTTT | CASSLQGGFSGNTIYF
TRBJ2-1 | once | TRBV7-8 | TRBD2 | TGTGCCAGCAGCTTGCGGGGGGGGGTCAATGAGCAGTTCTTC | CASSLRGGVNEQFF
TRBJ1-1 | . | TRBV27 | TRBD1 | TGTGCCAGCAGTTTAATCGCAGGGGGTATGAACACTGAAGCTTTCTTT | CASSLIAGGMNTEAFF
TRBJ2-7 | . | TRBV5-6 | . | TGTGCCAGCAGCTTGACAGGCTACGAGCAGTACTTC | CASSLTGYEQYF
TRBJ2-2 | few | TRBV7-8 | TRBD1 | TGTGCCAGCAGCCGGGACAGGGGTGGGACCGGGGAGCTGTTTTTT | CASSRDRGGTGELFF
TRBJ1-2 | . | TRBV7-8 | . | TGTGCCAGCAGCTCCTCGGGGGACGGGAACTATGGCTACACCTTC | CASSSSGDGNYGYTF
TRBJ2-7 | . | TRBV6-5 | . | TGTGCCAGCAGTCAAAGGGGTAGCTACGAGCAGTACTTC | CASSQRGSYEQYF
TRBJ2-2 | . | TRBV7-3 | . | TGTGCCAGCAGCTCCCGTGGGGGGGCTGGGACCGGGGAGCTGTTTTTT | CASSSRGGAGTGELFF
TRBJ2-7 | . | TRBV5-4 | TRBD1 | TGTGCCAGCAGCTCCAGCGGACAGGGGTACTACGAGCAGTACTTC | CASSSSGQGYYEQYF